This T cell receptor (beta chain) emerged from a study of blood T cells in healthy people across ages. With a J-beta primer mix and a sample-barcoded 5' primer, a second PCR ran 7 to 11 cycles. TCRdb analysed the 5' RACE reads with MiXCR anew, one entry per CDR3 protein. The data contain 800,000 or so distinct CDR3 sequences, roughly 46% of them seen just once; the ten biggest clones take up 18%. The table lists this clonotype with a few counts. The CDR3 covers 16 residues. V was clipped by 0 bases and J by 7 bases, with 16 bases between them. Germline assignment: CDR1 SGDLS and CDR2 YYNGEE. Sequencing was done on a sample of blood. This receptor was obtained from an elderly man in good health. The chain employs TRBV9 and TRBJ1-4; D is perhaps TRBD1 (5 bases). This chain's CDR3 is CASSVVGANGGEKLFF. CDR3 coding DNA: TGTGCCAGCAGCGTAGTTGGGGCCAATGGAGGTGAAAAACTGTTTTTT.